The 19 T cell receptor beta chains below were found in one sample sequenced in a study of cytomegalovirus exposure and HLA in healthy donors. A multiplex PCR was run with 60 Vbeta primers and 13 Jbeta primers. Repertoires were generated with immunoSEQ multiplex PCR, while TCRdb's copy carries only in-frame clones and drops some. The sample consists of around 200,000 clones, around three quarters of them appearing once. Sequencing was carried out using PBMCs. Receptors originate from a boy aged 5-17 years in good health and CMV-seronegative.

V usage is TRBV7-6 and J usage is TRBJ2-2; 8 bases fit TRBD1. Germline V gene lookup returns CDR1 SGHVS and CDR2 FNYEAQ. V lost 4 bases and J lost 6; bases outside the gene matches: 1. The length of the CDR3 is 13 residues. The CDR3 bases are TGTGCCAGCAGCTCGACAGGGGCCGGGGAGCTGTTTTTT. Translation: CASSSTGAGELFF.

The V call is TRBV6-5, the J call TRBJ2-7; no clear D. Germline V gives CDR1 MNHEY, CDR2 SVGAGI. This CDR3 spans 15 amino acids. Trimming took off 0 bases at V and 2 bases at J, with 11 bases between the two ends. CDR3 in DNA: TGTGCCAGCAGTTACTCGAGGCAGCTTCCCTACGAGCAGTACTTC. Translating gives CASSYSRQLPYEQYF.

Written as DNA, the CDR3 is TGCAGCAGGAGGGATCAGCCCCAGCATTTT. This codes for CSRRDQPQHF. V usage is TRBV29-1 and J usage is TRBJ1-5, with D hard to call. CDR3 size: 10 residues. V was clipped by 8 bases and J by 5 bases, with 7 bases between them. CDR1 is SQVTM, CDR2 ANQGSEA, per germline.

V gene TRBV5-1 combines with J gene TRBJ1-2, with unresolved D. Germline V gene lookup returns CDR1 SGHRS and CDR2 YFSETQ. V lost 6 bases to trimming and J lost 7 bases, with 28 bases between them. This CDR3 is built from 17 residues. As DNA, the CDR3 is TGCGCCAGCACCCTGGTACCCCCCGGGGAAGGGTTAGGTGGCTACACCTTC. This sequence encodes CASTLVPPGEGLGGYTF.

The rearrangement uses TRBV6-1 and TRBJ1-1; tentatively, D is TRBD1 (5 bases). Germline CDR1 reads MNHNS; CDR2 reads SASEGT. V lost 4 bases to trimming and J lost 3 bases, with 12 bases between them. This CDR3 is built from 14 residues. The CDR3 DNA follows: TGTGCCAGCAGTGGGAGGGGAAGGGACACTGAAGCTTTCTTT. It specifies CASSGRGRDTEAFF.

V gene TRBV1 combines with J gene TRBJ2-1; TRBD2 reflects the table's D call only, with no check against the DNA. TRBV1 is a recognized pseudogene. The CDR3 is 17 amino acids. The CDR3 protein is CTSSKTVRDFSRNEQFF. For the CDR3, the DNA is TGCACCAGCAGCAAAACCGTCAGGGACTTCTCTCGCAATGAGCAGTTCTTC.

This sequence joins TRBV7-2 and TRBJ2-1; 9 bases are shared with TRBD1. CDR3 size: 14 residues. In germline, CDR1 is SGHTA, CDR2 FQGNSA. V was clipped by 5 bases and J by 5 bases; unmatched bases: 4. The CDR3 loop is CASSRWTGDNEQFF. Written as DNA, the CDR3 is TGTGCCAGCAGCCGATGGACAGGGGACAATGAGCAGTTCTTC.

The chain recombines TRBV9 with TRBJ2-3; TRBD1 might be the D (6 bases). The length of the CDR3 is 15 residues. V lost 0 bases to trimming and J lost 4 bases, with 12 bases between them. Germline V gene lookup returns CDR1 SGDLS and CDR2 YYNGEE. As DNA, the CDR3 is TGTGCCAGCAGCGTAGCAGGGGCGAGGGCAGATACGCAGTATTTT. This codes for CASSVAGARADTQYF. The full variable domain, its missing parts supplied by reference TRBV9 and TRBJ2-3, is DSGVTQTPKHLITATGQRVTLRCSPRSGDLSVYWYQQSLDQGLQFLIQYYNGEERAKGNILERFSAQQFPDLHSELNLSSLELGDSALYFCASSVAGARADTQYFGPGTRLTVL.

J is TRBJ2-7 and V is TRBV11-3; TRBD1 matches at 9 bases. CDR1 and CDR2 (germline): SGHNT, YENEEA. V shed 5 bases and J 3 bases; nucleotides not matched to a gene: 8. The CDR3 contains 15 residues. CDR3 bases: TGTGCCAGCAGCCTCTTTGGACAGGGGAACTACGAGCAGTACTTC. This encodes CASSLFGQGNYEQYF.

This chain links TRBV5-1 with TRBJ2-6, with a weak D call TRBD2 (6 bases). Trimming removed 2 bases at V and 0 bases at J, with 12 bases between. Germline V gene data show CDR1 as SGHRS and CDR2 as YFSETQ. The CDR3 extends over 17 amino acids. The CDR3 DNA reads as TGCGCCAGCAGCTTAGGGACTGATTACTCTGGGGCCAACGTCCTGACTTTC. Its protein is CASSLGTDYSGANVLTF.

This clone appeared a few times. The CDR3 region has the DNA TGTGCCAGCAGCTTAGAGGGGCTCGACACAGATACGCAGTATTTT. Translated: CASSLEGLDTDTQYF. This chain links TRBV7-9 with TRBJ2-3; a possible D gene is TRBD1 (5 bases). V was shortened by 1 base and J by 2 bases, with 10 bases between the two germline ends. This CDR3 has 15 residues. The germline V gene has CDR1 SEHNR and CDR2 FQNEAQ (reference sequence).

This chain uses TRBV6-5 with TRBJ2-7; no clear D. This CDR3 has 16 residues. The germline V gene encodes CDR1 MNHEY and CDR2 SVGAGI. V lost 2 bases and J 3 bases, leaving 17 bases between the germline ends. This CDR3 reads CASSYHPSQALYEQYF. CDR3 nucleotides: TGTGCCAGCAGTTACCATCCTTCGCAAGCCCTCTACGAGCAGTACTTC.

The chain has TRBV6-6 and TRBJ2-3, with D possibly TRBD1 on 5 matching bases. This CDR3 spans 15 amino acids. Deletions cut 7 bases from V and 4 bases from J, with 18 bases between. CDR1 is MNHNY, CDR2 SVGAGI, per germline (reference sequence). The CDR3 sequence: CASILTRVRADTQYF. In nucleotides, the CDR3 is TGTGCCAGCATCCTTACCAGGGTAAGGGCAGATACGCAGTATTTT.

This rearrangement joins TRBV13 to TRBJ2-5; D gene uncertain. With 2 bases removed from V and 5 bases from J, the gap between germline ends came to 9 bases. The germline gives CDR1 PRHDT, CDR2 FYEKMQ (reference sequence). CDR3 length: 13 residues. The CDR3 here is CASSLSRAETQYF. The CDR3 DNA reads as TGTGCCAGCAGCTTATCACGCGCGGAGACCCAGTACTTC.

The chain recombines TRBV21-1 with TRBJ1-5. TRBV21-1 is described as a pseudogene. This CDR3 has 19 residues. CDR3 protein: CASSKDVGVRRYSNQPQHF. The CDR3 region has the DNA TGTGCCAGCAGCAAAGACGTCGGGGTTCGGCGGTATAGCAATCAGCCCCAGCATTTT.

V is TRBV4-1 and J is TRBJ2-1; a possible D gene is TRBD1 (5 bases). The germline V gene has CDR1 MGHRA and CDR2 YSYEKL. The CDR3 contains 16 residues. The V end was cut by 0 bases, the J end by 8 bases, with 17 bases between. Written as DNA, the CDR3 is TGCGCCAGCAGCCAAGATCGGCCAGGGCGGTGGGATGAGCAGTTCTTC. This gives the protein CASSQDRPGRWDEQFF.

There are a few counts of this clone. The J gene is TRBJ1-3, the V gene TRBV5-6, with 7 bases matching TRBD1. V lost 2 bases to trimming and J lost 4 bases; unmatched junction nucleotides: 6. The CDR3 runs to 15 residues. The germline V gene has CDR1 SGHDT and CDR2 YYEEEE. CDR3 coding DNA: TGTGCCAGCAGCTTCAGGGACAGTAGAGGAAACACCATATATTTT. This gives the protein CASSFRDSRGNTIYF.

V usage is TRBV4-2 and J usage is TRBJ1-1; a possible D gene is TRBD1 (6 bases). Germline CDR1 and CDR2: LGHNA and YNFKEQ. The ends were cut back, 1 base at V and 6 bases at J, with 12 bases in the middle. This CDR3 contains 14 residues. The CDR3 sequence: CASSQVMAGAEAFF. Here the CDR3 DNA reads TGTGCCAGCAGCCAAGTAATGGCAGGGGCTGAAGCTTTCTTT.

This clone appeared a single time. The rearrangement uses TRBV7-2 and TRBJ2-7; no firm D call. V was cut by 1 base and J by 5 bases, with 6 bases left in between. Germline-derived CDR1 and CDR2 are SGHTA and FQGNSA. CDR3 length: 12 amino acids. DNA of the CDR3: TGTGCCAGCAGCTTAGAATTCGACGAGCAGTACTTC. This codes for CASSLEFDEQYF.